The present T cell receptor beta chain was sequenced within a study of cytomegalovirus exposure and HLA in healthy donors. Notes on the study in general: In vitro confirmation showed a few CMV-associated chains to be CMV antigen specific.

Turning to this clone: Its specificity is not known.

Germline V gene lookup returns CDR1 DFQATT and CDR2 SNEGSKA (reference sequence). This CDR3 is built from 10 residues. The V and J ends lost 4 bases and 7 bases respectively, with 5 bases between them. The PCR ran on 60 Vbeta and 13 Jbeta primers. Repertoires were generated with immunoSEQ multiplex PCR, while TCRdb's copy carries only in-frame clones and drops some. The repertoire consists of more than 75,000 clones, with 79% occurring once and the leading ten covering approximately 3.9%. J is TRBJ2-1 and V is TRBV20-1; the D gene is possibly TRBD1 (5 bases). The TCR originated in a woman aged 40 to 50 in good health and CMV-seronegative. Sequences were obtained from PBMCs. The CDR3 loop reads CSAKGNEQFF. The DNA for the CDR3 is TGCAGTGCTAAGGGGAATGAGCAGTTCTTC.